The clone carrying this TCR beta chain was seen once. The sample originates from a study of blood T cell repertoires in COVID-19. About the study: Samples representing acute and convalescent COVID-19 were sourced from the United States, Italy and Spain.

Trimming removed 0 bases from V and 4 bases from J, with 12 bases in between. CDR1 is MNHEY, CDR2 SMNVEV, per germline (reference sequence). CDR3 length: 15 amino acids. In the original analysis: Reference gene primer amplification in the assay estimated nucleated cell counts. Clones were read by immunoSEQ multiplex PCR, and TCRdb kept only the in-frame ones, dropping some. That table supplies the V and J calls and clone size; D and trimming were determined from the DNA. The sample records around 49,000 clones, roughly 93% being singletons. V is TRBV27 and J is TRBJ1-2; D is possibly TRBD1 (6 bases). The sequenced material came from peripheral blood. The TCR comes from a man aged 60-69 years with COVID-19, enrolled during active disease. The chain's CDR3 is CASSLSSRGAYGYTF. In DNA form, the CDR3 reads TGTGCCAGCAGTTTATCAAGCAGGGGCGCCTATGGCTACACCTTC.